The 25 T cell receptor beta chains below were found in one sample sequenced in a study of shared clonotypes between healthy human individuals. Clones were read by immunoSEQ multiplex PCR, and TCRdb kept only the in-frame ones, dropping some. This table holds roughly 2 million clones, 90% to 95% found once. The sample comprised naive CD4+ T cells sorted from blood. Subset meaning: CD45RA+ positively selected. The receptors were gathered from a man aged 18 to 30 in good health.

This sequence joins TRBV15 and TRBJ2-2, with a tentative D call TRBD1 (7 bases). Germline-derived CDR1 and CDR2 are LNHNV and YYDKDF (reference sequence). There are 16 residues in the CDR3. Trimming stripped 1 base from V and 5 bases from J, with 14 bases between. The CDR3 DNA reads as TGTGCCACCAGCAGAGGAAGCAGGGGGGAAACCGGGGAGCTGTTTTTT. Its translation: CATSRGSRGETGELFF.

The chain employs TRBV2 and TRBJ2-5; tentatively, D is TRBD2 (6 bases). The germline V and J ends were trimmed by 5 bases and 3 bases, with 13 bases remaining between them. This CDR3 has 14 amino acids. Germline CDR1 is SNHLY and CDR2 is FYNNEI. CDR3 protein: CASSWGLKEETQYF. CDR3 in DNA: TGTGCCAGCAGTTGGGGACTGAAAGAAGAGACCCAGTACTTC. Full variable domain (rest looked up from reference TRBV2 and TRBJ2-5): EPEVTQTPSHQVTQMGQEVILRCVPISNHLYFYWYRQILGQKVEFLVSFYNNEISEKSEIFDDQFSVERPDGSNFTLKIRSTKLEDSAMYFCASSWGLKEETQYFGPGTRLLVL.

This rearrangement joins TRBV18 to TRBJ2-1; 10 bases map to TRBD2. This CDR3 is 17 amino acids long. CDR1 KGHSH and CDR2 LQKENI come from the germline V gene. V was clipped by 0 bases and J by 8 bases; unmatched bases: 10. The CDR3 reads CASSPPGTSAKRYEQFF. In DNA, the CDR3 is TGTGCCAGCTCACCACCCGGGACTAGCGCCAAGCGGTATGAGCAGTTCTTC.

The table lists this clone with a count of one. The chain links TRBV30 to TRBJ2-7; 7 nucleotides agree with TRBD1. This CDR3 contains 13 residues. J lost 1 base, V lost 2 bases, and 2 bases had no gene match. From germline, CDR1 is GTSNPN and CDR2 SVGIG (reference sequence). The CDR3 sequence: CAWSPGQSYEQYF. CDR3 sequence (DNA): TGTGCCTGGAGTCCGGGACAGTCCTACGAGCAGTACTTC.

The V and J genes are TRBV4-3 and TRBJ1-5; TRBD1 is a possible D gene (6 bases). V shed 0 bases and J shed 5 bases, with 14 bases lying between them. The CDR3 covers 16 residues. The germline CDR1 and CDR2 sequences are LGHNA and YSLEER. The CDR3 coding sequence is TGCGCCAGCAGCCAAGATACCAGGGGAGGTCATCAGCCCCAGCATTTT. Translating it yields CASSQDTRGGHQPQHF.

The rearrangement joins TRBV5-1 to TRBJ2-7, with D maybe TRBD1 (6 bases). V shed 0 bases and J shed 2 bases, with 9 bases lying between them. CDR3 length: 14 residues. Germline V lookup: CDR1 SGHRS, CDR2 YFSETQ. Here the CDR3 DNA reads TGCGCCAGCAGCTTGGGGGGGCCCACCTACGAGCAGTACTTC. It specifies CASSLGGPTYEQYF.

The chain employs TRBV6-8 and TRBJ1-2; D remains ambiguous. The CDR3 loop spans 13 amino acids. V dropped 2 bases and J dropped 4 bases, with 8 bases sitting between them. The germline V gene has CDR1 MNHGY and CDR2 SAAAGT. CDR3 sequence (DNA): TGTGCCAGCAGTTACGAGGAAGTCTATGGCTACACCTTC. This translates into CASSYEEVYGYTF.

The chain recombines TRBV5-1 with TRBJ2-7; D gene unclear. Germline V gene data show CDR1 as SGHRS and CDR2 as YFSETQ. Trimming removed 0 bases at V and 7 bases at J, with 14 bases between. The CDR3 is made up of 14 amino acids. CDR3: CASSLEGYLGEQYF. Written as DNA, the CDR3 is TGCGCCAGCAGCTTGGAGGGTTACCTCGGGGAGCAGTACTTC.

The chain links TRBV6-6 to TRBJ2-7; TRBD1 matches 8 bases. The CDR3 contains 14 residues. The J segment lost 4 bases and the V segment lost 6 bases, leaving 8 bases of the junction unmatched. Germline V gene data show CDR1 as MNHNY and CDR2 as SVGAGI (reference sequence). CDR3 in DNA: TGTGCCAGCAGGGGGCAGGGGGCAGTTTACGAGCAGTACTTC. This gives the protein CASRGQGAVYEQYF.

J is TRBJ1-2 and V is TRBV2, with D hard to call. The V and J ends lost 1 base and 2 bases respectively, with 8 bases between them. The CDR3 covers 14 residues. Germline V gives CDR1 SNHLY, CDR2 FYNNEI. CDR3 residues: CASSEEEGNYGYTF. The CDR3 DNA follows: TGTGCCAGCAGTGAAGAGGAGGGCAACTATGGCTACACCTTC.

The gene calls are TRBV7-3 and TRBJ2-2; TRBD2 matches at 7 bases. Trimming removed 8 bases from V and 4 bases from J; junction bases left unmatched: 10. Per germline, CDR1 SGHTA and CDR2 FQGTGA. There are 15 residues in the CDR3. The CDR3 coding sequence is TGTGCCAGCTCCCTGGGGGGGGGTGCCACCGGGGAGCTGTTTTTT. It is translated as CASSLGGGATGELFF.

V usage is TRBV15 and J usage is TRBJ2-7; the D gene is possibly TRBD2 (7 bases). CDR1 and CDR2 (germline): LNHNV, YYDKDF (reference sequence). This CDR3 has 15 amino acids. The ends were cut back, 0 bases at V and 0 bases at J, with 9 bases in the middle. The CDR3 region is CATSRERGPSYEQYF. The DNA of the CDR3 is TGTGCCACCAGCAGAGAGCGGGGGCCCTCCTACGAGCAGTACTTC. The full variable domain, completed using reference TRBV15 and TRBJ2-7, is DAMVIQNPRYQVTQFGKPVTLSCSQTLNHNVMYWYQQKSSQAPKLLFHYYDKDFNNEADTPDNFQSRRPNTSFCFLDIRSPGLGDTAMYLCATSRERGPSYEQYFGPGTRLTVT.

The chain recombines TRBV6-1 with TRBJ1-5; no clear D. V lost 3 bases to trimming and J lost 0 bases, with 15 bases between them. This CDR3 contains 17 residues. Per the germline V gene, CDR1 is MNHNS and CDR2 is SASEGT. CDR3 sequence reads: CASSEVGAPVSNQPQHF. In DNA, the CDR3 is TGTGCCAGCAGTGAGGTGGGCGCGCCTGTTAGCAATCAGCCCCAGCATTTT.

With regard to this clone: Other DNA sequences from this sample encode an identical CDR3 as well. This chain joins TRBV9 and TRBJ2-1; 12 bases match TRBD2. Per the germline V gene, CDR1 is SGDLS and CDR2 is YYNGEE. Trimming took 0 bases from V and 6 from J; bases not matched to a gene: 1. The CDR3 is made up of 15 amino acids. The CDR3 reads CASSVGLAGVNEQFF. CDR3 nucleotide sequence: TGTGCCAGCAGCGTAGGACTAGCGGGGGTCAATGAGCAGTTCTTC.

Concerning this clone itself: This specimen includes other DNA sequences encoding the same CDR3. This chain connects TRBV7-9 to TRBJ2-3; D remains ambiguous. The CDR3 spans 13 residues. Germline lookup yields CDR1 SEHNR and CDR2 FQNEAQ (reference sequence). The V end lost 1 base, the J end lost 3 bases, and 5 bases lay between the germline ends. CDR3: CASSLVFTDTQYF. CDR3 in DNA: TGTGCCAGCAGCTTAGTTTTTACAGATACGCAGTATTTT.

This clone was counted a few times. This chain links TRBV18 with TRBJ2-2; 10 bases are a match to TRBD1. Germline V CDR1 and CDR2: KGHSH, LQKENI. J lost 3 bases, V lost 3 bases, and 7 bases had no gene match. The CDR3 totals 17 residues. The CDR3 region has the DNA TGTGCCAGCTCACCTTCGACAGGGGGCGCAGACACCGGGGAGCTGTTTTTT. Translated: CASSPSTGGADTGELFF.

This chain connects TRBV25-1 to TRBJ1-3; D is ambiguous. Between the trimmed V and J ends, which lost 3 bases and 1 base, there was a span of 10 bases. CDR1 and CDR2 from the germline V gene are MGHDK and SYGVNS. The CDR3 extends over 15 amino acids. CDR3 sequence (DNA): TGTGCCAGCAGTGAGGCTGGGGATTCTGGAAACACCATATATTTT. This encodes CASSEAGDSGNTIYF.

The rearrangement uses TRBV5-1 and TRBJ2-5, with 9 bases fitting TRBD2. This CDR3 is 16 amino acids long. CDR1 and CDR2 (germline): SGHRS, YFSETQ. Trimming cost V 0 bases and J 3 bases; bases outside gene matches: 6. CDR3 sequence reads: CASSLALLAGKETQYF. The CDR3 bases are TGCGCCAGCAGCTTGGCTCTTCTAGCGGGAAAAGAGACCCAGTACTTC.

The chain links TRBV15 to TRBJ2-2; D is undetermined. The V end was cut by 3 bases, the J end by 6 bases, with 20 bases between. The CDR3 runs to 17 residues. Germline CDR1 and CDR2: LNHNV and YYDKDF (reference sequence). The CDR3 reads CATSSQARHGRSGELFF. In nucleotides, the CDR3 is TGTGCCACCAGCAGCCAGGCTAGGCATGGAAGGTCCGGGGAGCTGTTTTTT.

Remarks on this clone: Additional DNA sequences in this sample encode the identical CDR3. The CDR3 loop reads CASSPGQGNNSPLHF. In DNA form, the CDR3 reads TGTGCCAGCTCACCGGGACAGGGAAATAATTCACCCCTCCACTTT. The chain couples TRBV18 to TRBJ1-6; 9 bases are a match to TRBD1. After removal of 3 bases from V and 5 bases from J, the junction contained 2 bases not matched to a gene. In germline, CDR1 is KGHSH, CDR2 LQKENI. The CDR3 extends over 15 amino acids.

This chain links TRBV27 with TRBJ1-6; a possible D gene is TRBD1 (6 bases). CDR1 MNHEY and CDR2 SMNVEV come from the germline V gene (reference sequence). The CDR3 has 19 amino acids. V was pared by 6 bases and J by 0 bases, with 21 bases between. The chain's CDR3 is CASSWGQGPSISYNSPLHF. Written as DNA, the CDR3 is TGTGCCAGCAGCTGGGGGCAGGGGCCTTCCATCTCCTATAATTCACCCCTCCACTTT.

The chain carries TRBV11-2 and TRBJ1-4; no clear D. Germline CDR1 is SGHAT and CDR2 is FQNNGV. V lost 0 bases and J lost 11, with 19 bases in between. CDR3 length: 16 amino acids. The CDR3 DNA is TGTGCCAGCAGCTTAGATCTCATGACGTCGGTTGGGAAACTGTTTTTT. As protein: CASSLDLMTSVGKLFF.

This chain joins TRBV7-9 and TRBJ1-3; 8 positions match TRBD1. The V segment lost 5 bases and the J segment 2 bases; nucleotides outside the gene matches: 5. The germline V gene has CDR1 SEHNR and CDR2 FQNEAQ (reference sequence). CDR3 length: 15 residues. The CDR3 loop is CASSPGQGAGNTIYF. Written as DNA, the CDR3 is TGTGCCAGCAGCCCCGGACAGGGCGCTGGAAACACCATATATTTT.

About this clone: The same CDR3 is also encoded by other DNA sequences in this sample. The chain employs TRBV2 and TRBJ1-1; 9 bases are shared with TRBD1. CDR3 size: 14 residues. V was pared by 6 bases and J by 1 base, with 3 bases of the junction left unmatched. Germline V CDR1 and CDR2: SNHLY, FYNNEI. CDR3 protein: CASSADRGNTEAFF. DNA for the CDR3: TGTGCCAGCAGCGCGGACAGGGGGAACACTGAAGCTTTCTTT.

The chain links TRBV30 to TRBJ1-6; D is undetermined. V was trimmed by 4 bases and J by 10 bases, leaving 20 bases between them. The CDR3 contains 15 residues. Germline V gives CDR1 GTSNPN, CDR2 SVGIG (reference sequence). This CDR3 is CAWTVASLSESPLHF. The CDR3 DNA is TGTGCCTGGACCGTCGCCAGCCTCTCCGAATCACCCCTCCACTTT.